This T cell receptor (beta chain) originates from a study of blood T cell repertoires in COVID-19. Turning to the study itself: From the United States, Italy and Spain came samples of acute and convalescent COVID-19. From T cells, B-cell-depleted T cells, or PBMCs came the material, which was cDNA or gDNA.

In the authors' workflow: Estimation of nucleated cell counts relied on the amplification of reference gene primers. Sequencing was performed with immunoSEQ multiplex PCR; in TCRdb, only in-frame clones are kept and a portion is missing. From that table come the V and J calls and clone size; the DNA was used to work out D and trimming. The sample yields 95,000 or so clones, 65% to 85% seen once. This CDR3 has 14 residues. Germline V CDR1 and CDR2: LGHNT, FRNRAP. The V gene end was trimmed by 6 bases and the J gene end by 1 base; junction bases not matched to a gene: 3. This chain connects TRBV12-5 to TRBJ1-5; 7 bases are shared with TRBD1. This receptor was identified in a man at least 80 years old with active or convalescent COVID-19. Sequencing input: peripheral blood. The CDR3 DNA sequence: TGTGCTAGTGGCGCAGGGGGGAGCAATCAGCCCCAGCATTTT. It codes for CASGAGGSNQPQHF.